A single sample gave rise to the 18 T cell receptor beta chains below, sequenced in a study of shared T cell receptors in the human thymus. Profiling relied on immunoSEQ multiplex PCR, and the TCRdb table lists in-frame clones only, not all of them. The data contain 500,000 to 750,000 clones, 88% of them seen just once; the ten biggest clones take up around 0.0099%. This same sample was also part of a study on human thymus T cells.

The source material was thymocytes. These receptors were obtained from a boy under two years old with a congenital heart defect.

The rearrangement joins TRBV27 to TRBJ2-4; possibly TRBD2 for D (6 bases). Per germline, CDR1 MNHEY and CDR2 SMNVEV (reference sequence). This CDR3 is 13 amino acids long. V lost 6 bases to trimming and J lost 2 bases, with 8 bases between them. Written as DNA, the CDR3 is TGTGCCAGCAGGGAGGGGTCCAAAAACATTCAGTACTTC. Its protein is CASREGSKNIQYF.

This rearrangement joins TRBV7-6 to TRBJ1-5, with a weak D call TRBD1 (6 bases). The V end lost 1 base, the J end lost 3 bases, and 10 bases lay between the germline ends. The germline V gene encodes CDR1 SGHVS and CDR2 FNYEAQ. CDR3 size: 15 residues. CDR3 loop: CASSLGYRDNQPQHF. The CDR3 nucleotides read TGTGCCAGCAGCTTAGGCTACAGGGACAATCAGCCCCAGCATTTT.

V and J are TRBV18 and TRBJ2-3, with D maybe TRBD2 (5 bases). The CDR3 spans 15 residues. Trimming pared 1 base from V and 3 bases from J, leaving 11 bases between. Germline CDR1 reads KGHSH; CDR2 reads LQKENI. CDR3 sequence reads: CASSPLRGLTDTQYF. The CDR3 DNA reads as TGTGCCAGCTCACCACTCCGAGGGTTGACAGATACGCAGTATTTT. The whole variable domain, remainder taken from reference TRBV18 and TRBJ2-3, is NAGVMQNPRHLVRRRGQEARLRCSPMKGHSHVYWYRQLPEEGLKFMVYLQKENIIDESGMPKERFSAEFPKEGPSILRIQQVVRGDSAAYFCASSPLRGLTDTQYFGPGTRLTVL.

V usage is TRBV2 and J usage is TRBJ1-2; TRBD1 matches 8 bases. The germline V gene has CDR1 SNHLY and CDR2 FYNNEI. The CDR3 spans 14 residues. V lost 10 bases and J lost 4; bases outside the gene matches: 11. The chain's CDR3 is CATHTRQGCYGYTF. CDR3 nucleotides: TGTGCCACCCACACGAGACAGGGGTGCTATGGCTACACCTTC. The full variable domain, with the rest looked up from reference TRBV2 and TRBJ1-2, is EPEVTQTPSHQVTQMGQEVILRCVPISNHLYFYWYRQILGQKVEFLVSFYNNEISEKSEIFDDQFSVERPDGSNFTLKIRSTKLEDSAMYFCATHTRQGCYGYTFGSGTRLTVV.

The chain links TRBV18 to TRBJ2-7; D unresolved. The germline V and J ends were trimmed by 6 bases and 2 bases, with 11 bases remaining between them. The CDR3 loop spans 13 amino acids. Germline-derived CDR1 and CDR2 are KGHSH and LQKENI. The CDR3 DNA is TGTGCCAGCTCGCCTGACTCCGCCTACGAGCAGTACTTC. Its protein is CASSPDSAYEQYF.

The chain employs TRBV18 and TRBJ2-1; 8 bases agree with TRBD2. The CDR3 extends over 18 amino acids. V lost 3 bases and J lost 3; bases outside the gene matches: 13. In germline, CDR1 is KGHSH, CDR2 LQKENI. The CDR3 DNA sequence: TGTGCCAGCTCACCCGTGGCTGACGGCGGGAGGTTCTACAATGAGCAGTTCTTC. This encodes CASSPVADGGRFYNEQFF.

This chain uses TRBV30 with TRBJ2-2; 8 positions match TRBD2. Germline values: CDR1 GTSNPN, CDR2 SVGIG (reference sequence). This CDR3 contains 13 residues. V was clipped by 7 bases and J by 2 bases; unmatched bases: 3. This CDR3 reads CALTSGNTGELFF. The DNA for the CDR3 is TGTGCCTTAACTAGCGGAAACACCGGGGAGCTGTTTTTT. The variable domain in full, completed from reference TRBV30 and TRBJ2-2, reads SQTIHQWPATLVQPVGSPLSLECTVEGTSNPNLYWYRQAAGRGLQLLFYSVGIGQISSEVPQNLSASRPQDRQFILSSKKLLLSDSGFYLCALTSGNTGELFFGEGSRLTVL.

This clone has only one observation. Written as DNA, the CDR3 is TGTGCCAGCAGTCCGGGACTAGCGGGAGTGGAGCAGTTCTTC. This translates into CASSPGLAGVEQFF. The chain employs TRBV27 and TRBJ2-1, with 14 bases lining up with TRBD2. Trimming at V came to 5 bases and at J to 10 bases, leaving 4 bases not matched to a gene. CDR3 size: 14 residues. Germline V gene lookup returns CDR1 MNHEY and CDR2 SMNVEV (reference sequence).

The CDR3 is CASSSGGETQYF. CDR3 sequence (DNA): TGTGCCAGCAGCTCGGGGGGAGAGACCCAGTACTTC. This chain links TRBV7-2 with TRBJ2-5; 7 bases are shared with TRBD2. V lost 4 bases to trimming and J lost 4 bases; unmatched junction nucleotides: 0. From germline, CDR1 is SGHTA and CDR2 FQGNSA. The CDR3 consists of 12 residues.

The chain has TRBV12-5 and TRBJ2-2; 9 nucleotides align to TRBD1. Looked up from germline, CDR1 is LGHNT and CDR2 is FRNRAP. Trimming removed 2 bases from V and 3 bases from J; junction bases left unmatched: 7. CDR3 size: 17 residues. The CDR3 DNA reads TGTGCTAGTGGTTTGTGGCCGGGACAGGGAGACACCGGGGAGCTGTTTTTT. Its translation: CASGLWPGQGDTGELFF.

The J gene is TRBJ1-1, the V gene TRBV5-6; tentatively, D is TRBD1 (6 bases). Germline V gene data show CDR1 as SGHDT and CDR2 as YYEEEE. The ends were cut back, 2 bases at V and 5 bases at J, with 16 bases in the middle. The CDR3 runs to 15 residues. As DNA, the CDR3 is TGTGCCAGCAGCTTCGGCAGGGGCCAGGGGACTGAAGCTTTCTTT. Encoded protein: CASSFGRGQGTEAFF.

The chain links TRBV6-1 to TRBJ2-3, with no clear D. Germline values: CDR1 MNHNS, CDR2 SASEGT. The V end was cut by 8 bases, the J end by 2 bases, with 5 bases between. This CDR3 has 11 residues. CDR3 loop: CASDNTDTQYF. In DNA, the CDR3 is TGTGCCAGCGACAACACAGATACGCAGTATTTT.

V usage is TRBV4-1 and J usage is TRBJ1-4; possible D gene TRBD1, 5 bases. This CDR3 region has 14 residues. Trimming pared 4 bases from V and 8 bases from J, leaving 14 bases between. Per germline, CDR1 MGHRA and CDR2 YSYEKL. CDR3 residues: CASSRGRGGEKLFF. The CDR3 region has the DNA TGCGCCAGCAGCCGAGGGAGGGGCGGGGAAAAACTGTTTTTT.

This clone appeared once. This rearrangement joins TRBV12-2 to TRBJ2-7; the table's D call, TRBD2, was not checked against the DNA. TRBV12-2 is a pseudogene segment. This CDR3 contains 14 residues. CDR3 in amino acids: CASRLAGGIYEQYF. The CDR3 DNA reads TGTGCAAGTCGCTTAGCGGGAGGGATCTACGAGCAGTACTTC.

The rearrangement links TRBV18 to TRBJ2-7; 7 bases match TRBD1. Looked up from germline, CDR1 is KGHSH and CDR2 is LQKENI. CDR3 size: 16 residues. The ends lost 4 bases at V and 2 bases at J; junction bases unmatched: 11. CDR3 sequence: CASSRAPRTGTYEQYF. The DNA of the CDR3 is TGTGCCAGCTCACGGGCCCCCCGGACAGGTACCTACGAGCAGTACTTC.

This chain connects TRBV27 to TRBJ2-6; the D gene is possibly TRBD1 (6 bases). Trimming stripped 4 bases from V and 1 base from J, with 8 bases between. Looked up from germline, CDR1 is MNHEY and CDR2 is SMNVEV (reference sequence). CDR3 size: 15 residues. CDR3 DNA sequence: TGTGCCAGCAGTTACAGGGAGTCTGGGGCCAACGTCCTGACTTTC. Its protein product is CASSYRESGANVLTF.

This chain joins TRBV11-3 and TRBJ1-1, with 7 bases that match TRBD1. The junction had 9 bases not matched to a gene; V was cut back by 5 bases and J by 0 bases. This CDR3 is built from 16 residues. Germline V gene lookup returns CDR1 SGHNT and CDR2 YENEEA. The CDR3 here is CASSPGTATLNTEAFF. DNA of the CDR3: TGTGCCAGCAGCCCGGGGACAGCGACACTGAACACTGAAGCTTTCTTT. The whole variable domain, filled in from reference TRBV11-3 and TRBJ1-1, reads EAGVVQSPRYKIIEKKQPVAFWCNPISGHNTLYWYLQNLGQGPELLIRYENEEAVDDSQLPKDRFSAERLKGVDSTLKIQPAELGDSAVYLCASSPGTATLNTEAFFGQGTRLTVV.

In DNA, the CDR3 is TGTGCCAGCAGTCTACCCCTAGCGGGAGGGCCAGACGAGCAGTACTTC. It is translated as CASSLPLAGGPDEQYF. This chain uses TRBV7-6 with TRBJ2-7, with 12 bases lining up with TRBD2. The CDR3 runs to 16 residues. Trimming at V came to 6 bases and at J to 5 bases, leaving 11 bases not matched to a gene. Germline CDR1 reads SGHVS; CDR2 reads FNYEAQ.